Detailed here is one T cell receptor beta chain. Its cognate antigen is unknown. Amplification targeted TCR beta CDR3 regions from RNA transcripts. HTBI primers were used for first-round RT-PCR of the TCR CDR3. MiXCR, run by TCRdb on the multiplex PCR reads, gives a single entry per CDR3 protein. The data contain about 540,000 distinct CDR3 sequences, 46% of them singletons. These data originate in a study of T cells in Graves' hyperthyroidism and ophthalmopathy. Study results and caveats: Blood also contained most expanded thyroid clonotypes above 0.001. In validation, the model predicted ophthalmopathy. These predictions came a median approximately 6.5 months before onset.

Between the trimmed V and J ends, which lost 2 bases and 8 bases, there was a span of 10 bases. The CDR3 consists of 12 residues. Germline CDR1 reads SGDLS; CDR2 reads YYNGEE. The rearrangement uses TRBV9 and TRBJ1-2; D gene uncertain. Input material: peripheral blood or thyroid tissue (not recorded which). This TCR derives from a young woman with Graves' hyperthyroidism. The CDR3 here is CASSVDLGGYTF. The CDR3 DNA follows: TGTGCCAGCAGCGTCGACCTCGGGGGCTACACCTTC.